A selection of T cell receptor beta chains follows, all from one sample in a study of OX40 agonist ivuxolimab in advanced cancers. Some clones are missing from TCRdb's copy, which holds only in-frame ones; the method was immunoSEQ multiplex PCR. The table includes about 68,000 clones, 91% detected once. Sequencing used CD4+ or CD8+ T cells sorted from blood, obtained in a trial of the OX40 agonist ivuxolimab. These TCRs come from an adult with an advanced solid tumor such as melanoma, head and neck, liver or kidney cancer. Both conserved end residues are part of each CDR3. D genes are given only for firm matches. Clone size is stated in some rows and not others, as once, few, many or a class when expanded.

D: TRBD1
size: -
V: TRBV10-3
J: TRBJ1-3
CDR3: CAISEAGGIGNTIYF
DNA: TGTGCCATCAGTGAGGCAGGGGGCATTGGAAACACCATATATTTT

D: TRBD1
size: -
V: TRBV27
J: TRBJ1-6
CDR3: CASSFTGGTYNSPLHF
DNA: TGTGCCAGCAGTTTCACAGGGGGGACCTATAATTCACCCCTCCACTTT

D: -
size: -
V: TRBV6-5
J: TRBJ2-4
CDR3: CASSFDVGNIQYF
DNA: TGTGCCAGCAGTTTTGACGTCGGAAACATTCAGTACTTC

D: -
size: -
V: TRBV7-2
J: TRBJ1-2
CDR3: CASSLAPGSSNYGYTF
DNA: TGTGCCAGCAGCTTAGCGCCAGGATCTTCTAACTATGGCTACACCTTC

D: TRBD2
size: once
V: TRBV9
J: TRBJ2-1
CDR3: CASSVGLAGVGDNEQFF
DNA: TGTGCCAGCAGCGTAGGGCTAGCGGGAGTTGGTGACAATGAGCAGTTCTTC

D: TRBD2
size: once
V: TRBV5-4
J: TRBJ2-5
CDR3: CASSRGLAGALETQYF
DNA: TGTGCCAGCAGCAGGGGACTAGCGGGAGCGTTAGAGACCCAGTACTTC

D: -
size: -
V: TRBV7-2
J: TRBJ2-3
CDR3: CASSFEGRLTDTQYF
DNA: TGTGCCAGCAGCTTCGAAGGCAGGCTCACAGATACGCAGTATTTT

D: -
size: -
V: TRBV6-1
J: TRBJ1-5
CDR3: CASSRVGYGNQPQHF
DNA: TGTGCCAGCAGTAGGGTGGGGTATGGCAATCAGCCCCAGCATTTT

D: TRBD2
size: -
V: TRBV19
J: TRBJ2-1
CDR3: CASGRTGLAGGPLDEQFF
DNA: TGTGCCAGTGGAAGGACCGGGTTAGCGGGAGGGCCTCTCGATGAGCAGTTCTTC

D: TRBD2
size: -
V: TRBV5-1
J: TRBJ2-7
CDR3: CASRGGIAGGPVDYEQYF
DNA: TGCGCCAGCAGAGGAGGAATAGCGGGAGGACCGGTTGACTACGAGCAGTACTTC

D: -
size: -
V: TRBV28
J: TRBJ1-4
CDR3: CASSSYPPRTTLATNEKLFF
DNA: TGTGCCAGCAGCTCATATCCCCCCCGGACGACACTTGCAACTAATGAAAAACTGTTTTTT

D: -
size: -
V: TRBV28
J: TRBJ1-1
CDR3: CASRPQGTGASEAFF
DNA: TGTGCCAGCAGACCTCAGGGGACGGGGGCCAGTGAAGCTTTCTTT

D: TRBD2
size: -
V: TRBV7-3
J: TRBJ2-3
CDR3: CASSPLTRREGTDTQYF
DNA: TGTGCCAGCAGCCCCCTTACGCGGCGGGAGGGCACAGATACGCAGTATTTT

D: TRBD1
size: -
V: TRBV7-8
J: TRBJ2-7
CDR3: CASSSWTGSSYEQYF
DNA: TGTGCCAGCAGCTCTTGGACAGGGAGCTCCTACGAGCAGTACTTC

D: -
size: few
V: TRBV19
J: TRBJ1-5
CDR3: CASSIADKGQPQHF
DNA: TGTGCCAGTAGTATAGCGGACAAGGGTCAGCCCCAGCATTTT

D: TRBD1
size: -
V: TRBV11-2
J: TRBJ1-2
CDR3: CASSLSTGGINYGYTF
DNA: TGTGCCAGCAGCTTATCGACAGGGGGCATTAACTATGGCTACACCTTC

D: -
size: -
V: TRBV7-9
J: TRBJ2-3
CDR3: CASSLRGALIGDTQYF
DNA: TGTGCCAGCAGCTTACGGGGGGCGCTGATCGGAGATACGCAGTATTTT

D: -
size: -
V: TRBV6-5
J: TRBJ1-1
CDR3: CASTTLGAGGTEAFF
DNA: TGTGCCAGCACCACCCTGGGGGCAGGAGGCACTGAAGCTTTCTTT

D: TRBD1
size: -
V: TRBV16
J: TRBJ1-2
CDR3: CASSQPPGTANYGYTF
DNA: TGTGCCAGCAGCCAACCACCCGGGACAGCTAACTATGGCTACACCTTC

D: TRBD2
size: -
V: TRBV9
J: TRBJ2-1
CDR3: CASSVAPLAGDNEQFF
DNA: TGTGCCAGCAGCGTAGCACCTCTAGCGGGAGACAATGAGCAGTTCTTC

D: -
size: -
V: TRBV6-5
J: TRBJ1-3
CDR3: CASSQPGAGGNTIYF
DNA: TGTGCCAGCAGCCAACCAGGAGCTGGCGGAAACACCATATATTTT

D: -
size: -
V: TRBV14
J: TRBJ1-2
CDR3: CASSQDRGYGYTF
DNA: TGTGCCAGCAGCCAAGACAGGGGCTATGGCTACACCTTC

D: TRBD2
size: -
V: TRBV4-2
J: TRBJ2-3
CDR3: CASSQVWLAGGNMADTQYF
DNA: TGTGCCAGCAGCCAAGTTTGGCTAGCGGGAGGTAATATGGCAGATACGCAGTATTTT

D: -
size: -
V: TRBV5-6
J: TRBJ2-3
CDR3: CASSLLAPEGADTQYF
DNA: TGTGCCAGCAGCTTACTAGCTCCCGAGGGGGCAGATACGCAGTATTTT

D: -
size: -
V: TRBV15
J: TRBJ2-2
CDR3: CATSRDRASVGELFF
DNA: TGTGCCACCAGCAGAGATCGGGCTTCGGTCGGGGAGCTGTTTTTT

D: -
size: -
V: TRBV28
J: TRBJ2-2
CDR3: CASSSGGTANTGELFF
DNA: TGTGCCAGCAGTTCCGGCGGGACCGCGAACACCGGGGAGCTGTTTTTT

D: TRBD2
size: -
V: TRBV5-1
J: TRBJ2-1
CDR3: CASSLSSGGHNEQFF
DNA: TGCGCCAGCAGCTTGTCGAGCGGGGGACACAATGAGCAGTTCTTC

D: -
size: -
V: TRBV5-1
J: TRBJ2-2
CDR3: CASSPSNTGELFF
DNA: TGCGCCAGCAGCCCCTCGAACACCGGGGAGCTGTTTTTT

D: -
size: -
V: TRBV18
J: TRBJ2-3
CDR3: CASSLQTSGDTQYF
DNA: TGTGCCAGCTCCCTACAGACTAGTGGAGATACGCAGTATTTT

D: -
size: -
V: TRBV30
J: TRBJ1-4
CDR3: CAWSATQGINEKLFF
DNA: TGTGCCTGGAGTGCCACACAGGGCATAAATGAAAAACTGTTTTTT

D: -
size: -
V: TRBV6-4
J: TRBJ2-2
CDR3: CASSLDRNTGELFF
DNA: TGTGCCAGCAGCTTAGACAGAAACACCGGGGAGCTGTTTTTT

D: -
size: -
V: TRBV28
J: TRBJ1-5
CDR3: CASSFIDSNQPQHF
DNA: TGTGCCAGCAGTTTTATTGATAGCAATCAGCCCCAGCATTTT

D: -
size: -
V: TRBV7-8
J: TRBJ2-1
CDR3: CASSRSWDYEQFF
DNA: TGTGCCAGCAGCCGCTCCTGGGATTATGAGCAGTTCTTC

D: -
size: -
V: TRBV5-4
J: TRBJ2-1
CDR3: CASSFAGSRVDNEQFF
DNA: TGTGCCAGCAGCTTTGCGGGGAGTCGCGTTGACAATGAGCAGTTCTTC

D: TRBD1
size: few
V: TRBV7-9
J: TRBJ2-7
CDR3: CASSTPGQGWNEQYF
DNA: TGTGCCAGCAGCACACCGGGACAGGGATGGAACGAGCAGTACTTC

D: -
size: -
V: TRBV27
J: TRBJ1-1
CDR3: CASSFIGGREAFF
DNA: TGTGCCAGCAGTTTTATAGGGGGGCGGGAAGCTTTCTTT

D: TRBD1
size: -
V: TRBV19
J: TRBJ1-5
CDR3: CASSISTGTVGAQHF
DNA: TGTGCCAGTAGTATCTCGACAGGGACGGTCGGGGCCCAGCATTTT